The present TCR beta chain was sequenced within a study of T cells after posttransplantation cyclophosphamide. J gave up 2 bases and V 1 base, and 5 bases lay outside the gene matches. There are 17 residues in the CDR3. Germline V gene sequence: CDR1 KGHSH, CDR2 LQKENI. TCRdb keeps only in-frame clones here, not all; method: immunoSEQ multiplex PCR. The table records over 15,000 clones, roughly 92% of them present only once. The naive gate required viable CD3+CD4+ or CD3+CD8+ cells with CCR7+CD45RA+CD45RO-CD95-CD27+CD28+ phenotype. The receptor's source is a woman aged 45-60 years in good health and a related stem cell transplant donor. This sequence joins TRBV18 and TRBJ2-1, with 10 bases fitting TRBD1. The sample taken for sequencing was naive CD4+ T cells sorted from blood. The DNA for the CDR3 is TGTGCCAGCTCACCACGTGGGACAGGGGAGGCCTACAATGAGCAGTTCTTC. Translated: CASSPRGTGEAYNEQFF.